The 24 T cell receptor beta chains in this list originate from one sample, sequenced in a study of blood T cell repertoires in COVID-19. TCRdb's table, derived via immunoSEQ multiplex PCR, lists solely in-frame clones and lacks some. Of 200,000 or so clones listed, 88% were seen once; the top ten hold about 2.6%. The sample consisted of PBMCs or T cells enriched from blood (not recorded which). The source of these receptors is a woman aged 30 to 39 who had recovered from COVID-19.

This clone showed up just once. This chain uses TRBV6-5 with TRBJ2-1; 11 positions agree with TRBD2. Germline trimming cut 5 bases from V and 14 bases from J; bases unmatched to any gene: 14. The CDR3 sequence is 15 residues long. The germline V gene encodes CDR1 MNHEY and CDR2 SVGAGI. This chain's CDR3 is CASSLSTSGDPKEFF. The CDR3 bases are TGTGCCAGCAGTCTCTCGACTAGCGGGGACCCCAAGGAGTTCTTC.

The chain is built from TRBV7-6 and TRBJ2-5; no definite D call. This CDR3 is 13 amino acids long. Trimming shortened V by 5 bases and J by 5 bases, and 12 bases separated the two germline ends. The V gene's germline CDR1 is SGHVS and CDR2 FNYEAQ. The DNA of the CDR3 is TGTGCCAGCAGCCTGGCGCCCGGGGAGACCCAGTACTTC. Translation: CASSLAPGETQYF. Full variable domain (outside the CDR3, taken from reference TRBV7-6 and TRBJ2-5): GAGVSQSPRYKVTKRGQDVALRCDPISGHVSLYWYRQALGQGPEFLTYFNYEAQQDKSGLPNDRFSAERPEGSISTLTIQRTEQRDSAMYRCASSLAPGETQYFGPGTRLLVL.

The chain recombines TRBV27 with TRBJ2-1; unclear D gene. The V gene's germline CDR1 is MNHEY and CDR2 SMNVEV (reference sequence). V lost 4 bases to trimming and J lost 12 bases, with 13 bases between them. The CDR3 runs 12 residues. The CDR3 nucleotides read TGTGCCAGCAGTTCCCTAGTGGGTATGCAGTTCTTC. Translated, it gives CASSSLVGMQFF.

This clone was seen more than once but under ten times. V gene TRBV18 combines with J gene TRBJ2-3; tentatively, D is TRBD1 (5 bases). Looked up from germline, CDR1 is KGHSH and CDR2 is LQKENI. This CDR3 is 14 amino acids long. The V gene lost 3 bases and the J gene lost 1 base, with 8 bases spanning the gap. This CDR3 reads CASSPSTGTDTQYF. CDR3 nucleotide sequence: TGTGCCAGCTCACCCTCGACAGGCACAGATACGCAGTATTTT.

The V gene is TRBV7-2, the J gene TRBJ1-1; D remains ambiguous. V was clipped by 3 bases and J by 1 base, with 6 bases between them. Germline-derived CDR1 and CDR2 are SGHTA and FQGNSA. The CDR3 sequence is 13 residues long. The CDR3 is CASSLYKNTEAFF. DNA for the CDR3: TGTGCCAGCAGCTTGTATAAGAACACTGAAGCTTTCTTT.

The V gene is TRBV15, the J gene TRBJ1-1; D is unresolved. The V and J ends lost 3 bases and 2 bases respectively, with 10 bases between them. The CDR3 is 14 amino acids. Germline CDR1 reads LNHNV; CDR2 reads YYDKDF (reference sequence). As DNA, the CDR3 is TGTGCCACCAGCAGTTTAGCCTCAAACACTGAAGCTTTCTTT. This encodes CATSSLASNTEAFF. Supplemented by reference TRBV15 and TRBJ1-1, the full variable domain reads DAMVIQNPRYQVTQFGKPVTLSCSQTLNHNVMYWYQQKSSQAPKLLFHYYDKDFNNEADTPDNFQSRRPNTSFCFLDIRSPGLGDTAMYLCATSSLASNTEAFFGQGTRLTVV.

The CDR3: CASSPNRADTQYF. The CDR3 bases are TGTGCCAGCAGCCCGAACCGAGCAGATACGCAGTATTTT. The gene calls are TRBV7-3 and TRBJ2-3; the D is unclear. CDR1 is SGHTA and CDR2 is FQGTGA in the germline V gene. V lost 5 bases and J lost 4, with 10 bases in between. The CDR3 contains 13 residues.

This chain links TRBV6-2 or TRBV6-3 with TRBJ1-1; D remains ambiguous. The CDR3 has 17 residues. V was shortened by 2 bases and J by 0 bases, with 16 bases between the two germline ends. CDR1 and CDR2 from the germline V gene are MNHEY and SVGEGT. The CDR3 protein is CASSYPVTGGMNTEAFF. CDR3 nucleotide sequence: TGTGCCAGCAGTTACCCGGTAACTGGAGGGATGAACACTGAAGCTTTCTTT.

This rearrangement joins TRBV7-8 to TRBJ2-7; TRBD1 matches 12 bases. V lost 7 bases to trimming and J lost 7 bases; unmatched junction nucleotides: 11. The CDR3 runs to 15 residues. Germline CDR1 is SGHVS and CDR2 is FQNEAQ. The CDR3 coding sequence is TGTGCCAGCAACATAGGGGGACAGGGGGCCCAAGAGCAGTACTTC. It yields the protein CASNIGGQGAQEQYF.

The chain recombines TRBV21-1 with TRBJ2-3; the table assigns TRBD2, which was not confirmed against the DNA. TRBV21-1 is a pseudogene locus. CDR3 length equals 18 residues. As DNA, the CDR3 is TGTGCCAGCAGCAAGAGATGCCCACTAGCGGAAAGCACAGATACGCAGTATTTT. Amino acids: CASSKRCPLAESTDTQYF.

The CDR3 reads CASSLDGQWNQPQHF. As DNA, the CDR3 is TGCGCCAGCAGCTTGGACGGACAGTGGAATCAGCCCCAGCATTTT. The J gene is TRBJ1-5, the V gene TRBV5-1, with D possibly being TRBD1 (6 bases). The CDR3 length is 15 residues. V lost 0 bases to trimming and J lost 4 bases, with 11 bases between them. Germline V CDR1 and CDR2: SGHRS, YFSETQ. The variable domain in full, with the rest retrieved from reference TRBV5-1 and TRBJ1-5, is KAGVTQTPRYLIKTRGQQVTLSCSPISGHRSVSWYQQTPGQGLQFLFEYFSETQRNKGNFPGRFSGRQFSNSRSEMNVSTLELGDSALYLCASSLDGQWNQPQHFGDGTRLSIL.

The chain carries TRBV7-9 and TRBJ2-5, with 9 bases lining up with TRBD1. Germline loops: CDR1 SEHNR, CDR2 FQNEAQ (reference sequence). The V and J ends lost 4 bases and 1 base, in that order; junction bases with no gene match: 4. CDR3 length equals 15 residues. The CDR3 sequence is CASSWTGARQETQYF. The CDR3 region has the DNA TGTGCCAGCAGCTGGACAGGGGCCCGCCAAGAGACCCAGTACTTC.

The chain is built from TRBV18 and TRBJ1-2; 8 bases line up with TRBD1. Germline V gene sequence: CDR1 KGHSH, CDR2 LQKENI. CDR3 length: 15 amino acids. The V segment lost 6 bases and the J segment 1 base; nucleotides outside the gene matches: 7. CDR3 bases: TGTGCCAGCTCCCCAGACAGGGGAGGTAACTATGGCTACACCTTC. It is translated as CASSPDRGGNYGYTF.

This chain's CDR3 is CASSLRTGYTGELFF. As DNA, the CDR3 is TGTGCCAGCAGCTTACGGACAGGTTACACCGGGGAGCTGTTTTTT. The gene calls are TRBV7-2 and TRBJ2-2; 7 bases fit TRBD1. Losses at the gene ends were 2 bases for V and 3 bases for J; bases not matched to a gene: 3. Per germline, CDR1 SGHTA and CDR2 FQGNSA. There are 15 residues in the CDR3.

The chain has TRBV5-5 and TRBJ2-1; 10 nucleotides line up with TRBD2. CDR3 length: 18 amino acids. V shed 0 bases, J shed 0 bases, and the junction held 6 bases outside the gene matches. From germline, CDR1 is SGHKS and CDR2 YYEKEE (reference sequence). CDR3 loop: CASSLASGGADSYNEQFF. The DNA for the CDR3 is TGTGCCAGCAGCTTGGCCAGCGGGGGGGCCGACTCCTACAATGAGCAGTTCTTC.

V is TRBV25-1 and J is TRBJ1-5; D is unresolved. V lost 0 bases to trimming and J lost 2 bases, with 8 bases between them. The V gene's germline CDR1 is MGHDK and CDR2 SYGVNS. This CDR3 has 15 residues. The CDR3 region has the DNA TGTGCCAGCAGTGAATACGGCGGGGGCAATCAGCCCCAGCATTTT. This gives the protein CASSEYGGGNQPQHF.

The chain links TRBV5-6 to TRBJ2-3; D gene unclear. This CDR3 comprises 11 residues. Germline V lookup: CDR1 SGHDT, CDR2 YYEEEE. Trimming took 4 bases from V and 6 from J, leaving 6 bases between them. For the CDR3, the DNA is TGTGCCAGCAGCAATATCGATACGCAGTATTTT. Amino acids: CASSNIDTQYF.

The chain joins TRBV27 to TRBJ1-5; no firm D call. Per germline, CDR1 MNHEY and CDR2 SMNVEV (reference sequence). This CDR3 has 14 amino acids. Trimming removed 6 bases at V and 2 bases at J, with 11 bases between. CDR3 protein: CASRSRGGNQPQHF. The CDR3 DNA reads TGTGCCAGCAGATCTCGAGGTGGCAATCAGCCCCAGCATTTT.

CDR3 sequence reads: CASSAGQSYEQYF. CDR3 nucleotides: TGTGCCAGCAGCGCCGGACAGTCCTACGAGCAGTACTTC. V usage is TRBV7-2 and J usage is TRBJ2-7; tentatively, D is TRBD1 (6 bases). In germline, CDR1 is SGHTA, CDR2 FQGNSA. This CDR3 comprises 13 residues. Trimming took 5 bases from V and 1 from J, leaving 9 bases between them.

The rearrangement joins TRBV6-2 or TRBV6-3 to TRBJ2-2; 7 bases map to TRBD1. Germline V lookup: CDR1 MNHEY, CDR2 SVGEGT. This CDR3 comprises 12 residues. J was trimmed by 11 bases and V by 4 bases; bases with no gene match: 4. Here the CDR3 DNA reads TGTGCCAGCAGTTTCCGGGACAGTGAGCTGTTTTTT. This sequence encodes CASSFRDSELFF.

V usage is TRBV6-5 and J usage is TRBJ1-2, with D unresolved. Trimming removed 7 bases from V and 4 bases from J, with 19 bases in between. The CDR3 has 15 residues. CDR1 is MNHEY, CDR2 SVGAGI, per germline. The CDR3 spells CASNEGGREFYGYTF. For the CDR3, the DNA is TGTGCCAGCAACGAAGGAGGAAGGGAGTTCTATGGCTACACCTTC.

Only one count was recorded for this clone. The V and J genes are TRBV7-2 and TRBJ1-1; tentative D call: TRBD1 (5 bases). The length of the CDR3 is 12 residues. Germline assignment: CDR1 SGHTA and CDR2 FQGNSA. V lost 1 base and J lost 10, with 10 bases in between. The CDR3 sequence: CASSLGVGPAFF. CDR3 DNA: TGTGCCAGCAGCTTAGGTGTGGGGCCAGCTTTCTTT. Drawing the rest from reference TRBV7-2 and TRBJ1-1, the complete variable domain is GAGVSQSPSNKVTEKGKDVELRCDPISGHTALYWYRQSLGQGLEFLIYFQGNSAPDKSGLPSDRFSAERTGGSVSTLTIQRTQQEDSAVYLCASSLGVGPAFFGQGTRLTVV.

The CDR3 sequence: CASSFWRDRVANSPLHF. DNA for the CDR3: TGTGCCAGCAGTTTCTGGCGGGACAGGGTGGCTAATTCACCCCTCCACTTT. The chain uses TRBV27 and TRBJ1-6; 9 nucleotides match TRBD1. The CDR3 has 17 residues. Trimming cost V 3 bases and J 6 bases; bases outside gene matches: 9. Germline V gene lookup returns CDR1 MNHEY and CDR2 SMNVEV (reference sequence).

The rearrangement links TRBV19 to TRBJ1-4; maybe TRBD1 (6 bases). CDR3 length equals 14 residues. The ends were cut back, 3 bases at V and 6 bases at J, with 11 bases in the middle. Germline CDR1 is LNHDA and CDR2 is SQIVND (reference sequence). For the CDR3, the DNA is TGTGCCAGTAGTATCTGGGGGCGCGATGAAAAACTGTTTTTT. Its protein product is CASSIWGRDEKLFF.